The present TCR beta chain was sequenced within a study of T cell repertoires in ileal Crohn's disease. V lost 0 bases, J lost 3 bases, and 7 bases lay in between. CDR3 size: 14 residues. Germline-derived CDR1 and CDR2 are SGHDT and YYEEEE. Sequencing was performed with immunoSEQ multiplex PCR; in TCRdb, only in-frame clones are kept and a portion is missing. The sample gives over a thousand clones, about 85% of which show up once; about 13% is in the top ten. The time point here: neoterminal ileum biopsy at postoperative endoscopy, about 6 months after surgery. The material sequenced was ileal tissue. This clonotype was sampled from an adult with Crohn's disease. The rearrangement uses TRBV5-6 and TRBJ1-5; the D gene is possibly TRBD1 (5 bases). CDR3 in amino acids: CASSLGQFNQPQHF. CDR3 coding DNA: TGTGCCAGCAGCTTGGGACAGTTCAATCAGCCCCAGCATTTT.